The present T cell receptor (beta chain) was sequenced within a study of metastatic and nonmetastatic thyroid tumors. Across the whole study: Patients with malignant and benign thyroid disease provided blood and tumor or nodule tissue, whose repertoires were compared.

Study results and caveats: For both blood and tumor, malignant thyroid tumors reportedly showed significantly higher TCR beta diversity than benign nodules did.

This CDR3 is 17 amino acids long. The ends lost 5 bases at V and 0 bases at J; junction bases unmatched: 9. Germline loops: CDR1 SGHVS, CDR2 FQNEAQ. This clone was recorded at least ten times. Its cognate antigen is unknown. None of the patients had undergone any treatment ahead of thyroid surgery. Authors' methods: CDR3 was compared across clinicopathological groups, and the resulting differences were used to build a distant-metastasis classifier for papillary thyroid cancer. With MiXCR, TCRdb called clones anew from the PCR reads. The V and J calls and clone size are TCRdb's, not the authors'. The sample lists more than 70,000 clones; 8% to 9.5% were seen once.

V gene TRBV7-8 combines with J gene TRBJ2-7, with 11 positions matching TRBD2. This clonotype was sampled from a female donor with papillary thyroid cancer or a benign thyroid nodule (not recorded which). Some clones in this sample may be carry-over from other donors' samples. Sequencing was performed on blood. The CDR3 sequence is CASSTRLAGGSSYEQYF. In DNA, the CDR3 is TGTGCCAGCAGCACAAGGTTAGCGGGGGGGAGCTCCTACGAGCAGTACTTC.